These 12 T cell receptor beta chains were all obtained from the same sample, sequenced in a study of T cell changes during pregnancy in multiple sclerosis. TCRdb's table, derived via immunoSEQ multiplex PCR, lists solely in-frame clones and lacks some. Of 65,000 to 85,000 clones listed, roughly 90% are singletons. Sequenced here: peripheral blood, sampled in the third trimester of pregnancy. The origin of the receptors is a female donor with multiple sclerosis, enrolled in a pregnancy study.

This chain joins TRBV2 and TRBJ2-2; weak D call: TRBD2 (6 bases). The CDR3 runs to 16 residues. V was trimmed by 8 bases and J by 11 bases, leaving 27 bases between them. Per germline, CDR1 SNHLY and CDR2 FYNNEI. CDR3 sequence (DNA): TGTGCCAGCCAAAGTACTAGCTCCTCCCTTCTGAATGAGCTGTTTTTT. Translating it yields CASQSTSSSLLNELFF.

This clone was seen only once. The chain combines TRBV5-3 with TRBJ1-2, with D hard to call. TRBV5-3 is an open reading frame whose function is uncertain. V dropped 2 bases and J dropped 9 bases, with 8 bases sitting between them. This CDR3 is built from 11 residues. The CDR3 bases are TGTGCCAGAAGCTTCCCTTGTAGCTACACCTTC. Protein sequence: CARSFPCSYTF.

The V and J genes are TRBV7-9 and TRBJ2-5; 11 positions match TRBD2. Unmatched junction bases numbered 13, after V lost 5 bases and J lost 5 bases. Germline CDR1 SEHNR, CDR2 FQNEAQ (reference sequence). This CDR3 region has 17 residues. The chain's CDR3 is CASSPGVLAGVVETQYF. Here the CDR3 DNA reads TGTGCCAGCAGCCCTGGCGTACTAGCGGGGGTAGTGGAGACCCAGTACTTC.

The genes are TRBV4-1 and TRBJ2-7; D possibly corresponds to TRBD2 (6 bases). This CDR3 has 15 residues. Germline CDR1 MGHRA, CDR2 YSYEKL. Trimming shortened V by 1 base and J by 0 bases, and 10 bases separated the two germline ends. DNA of the CDR3: TGCGCCAGCAGCCAAGGGGACGGGGGCTCCTACGAGCAGTACTTC. Translating gives CASSQGDGGSYEQYF.

The chain uses TRBV27 and TRBJ2-5; 7 positions match TRBD1. The CDR3 has 15 amino acids. Per germline, CDR1 MNHEY and CDR2 SMNVEV (reference sequence). With 0 bases clipped from V and 5 bases from J, the junction kept 6 bases outside the gene matches. CDR3 in DNA: TGTGCCAGCAGTTTATCAGGGGGCGTGTGGGAGACCCAGTACTTC. This encodes CASSLSGGVWETQYF.

The chain is built from TRBV5-6 and TRBJ2-3, with 8 bases fitting TRBD2. V trimming: 3 bases; J trimming: 6 bases; junction bases outside the gene matches: 9. The CDR3 consists of 15 residues. Germline V gene sequence: CDR1 SGHDT, CDR2 YYEEEE. Written as DNA, the CDR3 is TGTGCCAGCAGCTCCCCGCGGGGGGCCGGGGATACGCAGTATTTT. Protein product: CASSSPRGAGDTQYF.

V usage is TRBV7-2 and J usage is TRBJ2-5, with D possibly matching TRBD2 (6 bases). The CDR3 is 14 amino acids. Germline assignment: CDR1 SGHTA and CDR2 FQGNSA. Deletions cut 2 bases from V and 5 bases from J, with 12 bases between. The DNA of the CDR3 is TGTGCCAGCAGCTTATACGGGGGTGGGGAGACCCAGTACTTC. Its protein is CASSLYGGGETQYF.

This clone was recorded once. This rearrangement joins TRBV19 to TRBJ2-7; a possible D gene is TRBD1 (6 bases). The CDR3 loop spans 15 amino acids. Germline CDR1 is LNHDA and CDR2 is SQIVND (reference sequence). The germline V and J ends were trimmed by 3 bases and 2 bases, with 14 bases remaining between them. The CDR3 DNA follows: TGTGCCAGTAGTATGCAGACAGGCGTTACCTACGAGCAGTACTTC. Protein product: CASSMQTGVTYEQYF.

V and J are TRBV12-5 and TRBJ1-1; no reliable D call. Germline CDR1 reads LGHNT; CDR2 reads FRNRAP. The CDR3 loop spans 13 amino acids. Trimming removed 1 base at V and 1 base at J, with 4 bases between. The CDR3 nucleotides read TGTGCTAGTGGTTTGGAGCCGAACACTGAAGCTTTCTTT. It codes for CASGLEPNTEAFF.

For the CDR3, the DNA is TGTGCCAGCAACCCGCGGGCAGGAGAGCTTGGCTACACCTTC. Its protein product is CASNPRAGELGYTF. The chain employs TRBV27 and TRBJ1-2; D is uncertain. The CDR3 totals 14 residues. Trimming pared 7 bases from V and 7 bases from J, leaving 19 bases between. Germline CDR1 is MNHEY and CDR2 is SMNVEV (reference sequence).

This rearrangement joins TRBV5-4 to TRBJ1-6; tentative D call: TRBD1 (6 bases). This CDR3 is 15 amino acids long. V dropped 5 bases and J dropped 5 bases, with 14 bases sitting between them. From germline, CDR1 is SGHNT and CDR2 YYREEE (reference sequence). The CDR3 DNA reads TGTGCCAGCAGAAGTGGGGGGGGCAATAATTCACCCCTCCACTTT. This gives the protein CASRSGGGNNSPLHF. Combining the CDR3 with reference TRBV5-4 and TRBJ1-6 gives the whole variable domain ETGVTQSPTHLIKTRGQQVTLRCSSQSGHNTVSWYQQALGQGPQFIFQYYREEENGRGNFPPRFSGLQFPNYSSELNVNALELDDSALYLCASRSGGGNNSPLHFGNGTRLTVT.

The rearrangement uses TRBV6-5 and TRBJ2-2, with a weak D call TRBD2 (6 bases). Germline-derived CDR1 and CDR2 are MNHEY and SVGAGI. This CDR3 is built from 15 residues. V was cut by 6 bases and J by 5 bases, with 16 bases left in between. This CDR3 is CASRRPGLRTGELFF. DNA of the CDR3: TGTGCCAGCAGGCGTCCGGGACTCCGAACCGGGGAGCTGTTTTTT.